This record covers a single T cell receptor (beta chain). Its antigen is undetermined. These data are taken from a study of cytomegalovirus exposure and HLA in healthy donors. About the study: In an early release, HLA-typed donors contributed about 79 million unique TCR sequences. Study results and caveats: Testing in vitro showed a few CMV-associated chains specific for CMV antigens. Previously analyzed data showed that most TCR beta V segments were productive at a frequency of about 90% or about 30%. A classifier reportedly called cytomegalovirus status with high sensitivity and specificity.

Primers: 60 Vbeta forward and 13 Jbeta reverse. Here immunoSEQ multiplex PCR was the method, and the copy in TCRdb shows in-frame clones only, minus some. The sample has fewer than 200,000 clones, 82% seen once. The J segment lost 1 base and the V segment lost 5 bases, leaving 4 bases of the junction unmatched. The CDR3 has 15 residues. CDR1 LNHDA and CDR2 SQIVND come from the germline V gene (reference sequence). J is TRBJ2-5 and V is TRBV19; 10 bases line up with TRBD2. The TCR originated in a male donor in good health and CMV-seronegative. Sequencing was carried out using PBMCs. CDR3 amino acids: CASSFSGGFQETQYF. For the CDR3, the DNA is TGTGCCAGTAGTTTTAGCGGGGGGTTCCAAGAGACCCAGTACTTC.